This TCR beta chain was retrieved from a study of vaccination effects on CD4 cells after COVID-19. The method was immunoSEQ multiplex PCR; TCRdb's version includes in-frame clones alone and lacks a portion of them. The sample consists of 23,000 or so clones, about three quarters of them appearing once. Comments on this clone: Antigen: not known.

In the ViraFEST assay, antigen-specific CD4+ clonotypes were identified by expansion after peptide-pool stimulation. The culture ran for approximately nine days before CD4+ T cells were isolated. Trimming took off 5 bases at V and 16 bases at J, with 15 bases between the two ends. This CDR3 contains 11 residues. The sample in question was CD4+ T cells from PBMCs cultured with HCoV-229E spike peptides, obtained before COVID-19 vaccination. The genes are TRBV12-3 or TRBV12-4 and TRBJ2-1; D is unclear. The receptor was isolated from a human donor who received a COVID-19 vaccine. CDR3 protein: CASSHGADGFF. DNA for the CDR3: TGTGCCAGCAGTCACGGTGCAGACGGATTCTTC.